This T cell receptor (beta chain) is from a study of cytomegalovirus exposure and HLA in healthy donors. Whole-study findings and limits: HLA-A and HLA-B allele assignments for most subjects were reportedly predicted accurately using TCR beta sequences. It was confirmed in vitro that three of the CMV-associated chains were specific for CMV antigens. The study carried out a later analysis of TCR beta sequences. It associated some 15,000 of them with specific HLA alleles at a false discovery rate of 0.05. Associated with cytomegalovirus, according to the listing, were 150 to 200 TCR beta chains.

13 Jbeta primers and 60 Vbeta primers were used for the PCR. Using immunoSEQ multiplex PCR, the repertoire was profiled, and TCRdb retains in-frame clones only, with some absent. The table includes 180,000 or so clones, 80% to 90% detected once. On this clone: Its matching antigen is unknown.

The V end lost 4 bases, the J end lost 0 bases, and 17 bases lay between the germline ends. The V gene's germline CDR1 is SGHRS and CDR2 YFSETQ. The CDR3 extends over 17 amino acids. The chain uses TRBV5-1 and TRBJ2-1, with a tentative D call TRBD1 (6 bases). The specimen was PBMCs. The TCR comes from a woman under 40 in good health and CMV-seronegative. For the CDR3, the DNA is TGCGCCAGCAGCCCGACCGGGACACCTTCCTCCTACAATGAGCAGTTCTTC. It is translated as CASSPTGTPSSYNEQFF.